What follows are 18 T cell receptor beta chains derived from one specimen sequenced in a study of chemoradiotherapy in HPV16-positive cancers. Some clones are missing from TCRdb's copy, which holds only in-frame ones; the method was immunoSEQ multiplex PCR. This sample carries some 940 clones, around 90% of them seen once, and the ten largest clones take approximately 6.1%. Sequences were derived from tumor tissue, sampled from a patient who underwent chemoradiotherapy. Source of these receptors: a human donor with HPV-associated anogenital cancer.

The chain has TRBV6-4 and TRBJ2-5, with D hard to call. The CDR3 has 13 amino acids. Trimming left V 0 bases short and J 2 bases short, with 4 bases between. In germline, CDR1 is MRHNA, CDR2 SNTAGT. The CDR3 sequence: CASSDSPQETQYF. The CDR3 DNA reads TGTGCCAGCAGTGACTCGCCACAAGAGACCCAGTACTTC.

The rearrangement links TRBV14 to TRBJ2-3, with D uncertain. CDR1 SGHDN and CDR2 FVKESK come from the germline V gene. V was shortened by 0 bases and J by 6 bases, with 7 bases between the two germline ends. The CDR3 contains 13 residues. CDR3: CASSQEEGDTQYF. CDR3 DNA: TGTGCCAGCAGCCAAGAGGAAGGTGATACGCAGTATTTT.

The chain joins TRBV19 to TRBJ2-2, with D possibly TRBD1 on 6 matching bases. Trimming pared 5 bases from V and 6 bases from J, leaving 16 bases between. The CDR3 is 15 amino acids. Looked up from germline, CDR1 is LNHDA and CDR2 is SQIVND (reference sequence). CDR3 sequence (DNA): TGTGCCAGTAGTTATACCCAGGGGTACGCCGGGGAGCTGTTTTTT. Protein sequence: CASSYTQGYAGELFF.

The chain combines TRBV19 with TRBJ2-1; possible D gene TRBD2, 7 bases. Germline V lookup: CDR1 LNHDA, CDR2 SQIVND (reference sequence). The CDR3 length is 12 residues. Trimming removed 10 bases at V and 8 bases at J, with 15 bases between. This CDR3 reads CATRGGFDEQFF. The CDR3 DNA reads TGTGCCACTAGGGGGGGGTTCGATGAGCAGTTCTTC.

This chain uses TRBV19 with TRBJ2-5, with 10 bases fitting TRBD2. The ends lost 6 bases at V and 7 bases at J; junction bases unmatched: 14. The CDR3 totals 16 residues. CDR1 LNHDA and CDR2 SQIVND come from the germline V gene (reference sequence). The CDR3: CASSIGLAERGGTQYF. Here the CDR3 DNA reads TGTGCCAGTAGCATTGGACTAGCGGAGAGGGGGGGGACCCAGTACTTC.

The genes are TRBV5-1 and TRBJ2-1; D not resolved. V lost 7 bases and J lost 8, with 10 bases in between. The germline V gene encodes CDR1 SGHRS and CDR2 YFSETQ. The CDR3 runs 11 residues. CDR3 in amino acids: CASRIWDEQFF. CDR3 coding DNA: TGCGCCAGCCGAATTTGGGATGAGCAGTTCTTC.

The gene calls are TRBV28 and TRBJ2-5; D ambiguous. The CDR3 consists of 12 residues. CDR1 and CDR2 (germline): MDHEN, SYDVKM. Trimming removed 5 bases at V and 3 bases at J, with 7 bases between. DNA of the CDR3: TGTGCCAGCAGTGCCGGAGAAGAGACCCAGTACTTC. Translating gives CASSAGEETQYF.

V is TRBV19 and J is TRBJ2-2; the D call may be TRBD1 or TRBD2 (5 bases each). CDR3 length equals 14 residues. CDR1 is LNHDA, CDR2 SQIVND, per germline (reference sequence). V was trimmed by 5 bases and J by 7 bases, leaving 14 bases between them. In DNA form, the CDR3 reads TGTGCCAGTAGTGCCGGGACCCCTGGCGGGGAGCTGTTTTTT. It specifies CASSAGTPGGELFF.

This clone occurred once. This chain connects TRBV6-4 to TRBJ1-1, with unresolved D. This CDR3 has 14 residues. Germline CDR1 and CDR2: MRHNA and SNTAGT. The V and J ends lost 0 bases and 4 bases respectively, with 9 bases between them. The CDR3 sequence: CASSDSSEGTEAFF. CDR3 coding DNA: TGTGCCAGCAGTGACTCGAGTGAGGGCACTGAAGCTTTCTTT.

The CDR3 region is CASSLSSGGGYEQYF. CDR3 bases: TGTGCCAGCAGCTTATCCAGCGGGGGGGGATACGAGCAGTACTTC. V and J are TRBV7-2 and TRBJ2-7; 10 bases match TRBD2. Trimming removed 2 bases from V and 4 bases from J; junction bases left unmatched: 5. The CDR3 totals 15 residues. Germline V lookup: CDR1 SGHTA, CDR2 FQGNSA.

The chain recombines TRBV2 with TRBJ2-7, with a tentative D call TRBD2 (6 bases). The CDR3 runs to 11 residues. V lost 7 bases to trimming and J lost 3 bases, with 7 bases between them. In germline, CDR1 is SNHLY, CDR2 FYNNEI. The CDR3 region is CASNGGYEQYF. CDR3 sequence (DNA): TGTGCCAGCAACGGGGGCTACGAGCAGTACTTC.

CDR3 sequence: CASRRQGSNTEAFF. The CDR3 DNA is TGTGCCAGCAGACGACAGGGATCGAACACTGAAGCTTTCTTT. The genes are TRBV6-5 and TRBJ1-1; TRBD1 matches at 7 bases. CDR1 and CDR2 (germline): MNHEY, SVGAGI. V was clipped by 6 bases and J by 1 base; unmatched bases: 5. The CDR3 has 14 residues.

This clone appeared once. This CDR3 is CASMGGAGKTNSNQPQHF. For the CDR3, the DNA is TGTGCCAGCATGGGAGGGGCAGGGAAGACCAATAGCAATCAGCCCCAGCATTTT. V is TRBV27 and J is TRBJ1-5; TRBD1 might be the D (5 bases). CDR1 is MNHEY and CDR2 is SMNVEV in the germline V gene (reference sequence). The CDR3 is 18 residues long. V lost 7 bases, J lost 0 bases, and 22 bases lay in between.

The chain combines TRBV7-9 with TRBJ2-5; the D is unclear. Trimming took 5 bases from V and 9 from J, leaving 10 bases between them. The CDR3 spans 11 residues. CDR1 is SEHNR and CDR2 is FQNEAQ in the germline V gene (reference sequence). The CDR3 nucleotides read TGTGCCAGCAGCCGAGAGAACCCCCAGTACTTC. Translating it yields CASSRENPQYF.

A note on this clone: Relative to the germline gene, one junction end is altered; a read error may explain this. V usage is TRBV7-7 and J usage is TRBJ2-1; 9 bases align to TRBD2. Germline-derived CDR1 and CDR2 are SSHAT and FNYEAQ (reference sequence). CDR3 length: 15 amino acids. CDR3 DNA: TGTGCTAGCAGTCGCAGACTAGCGGTATACAATGAGCAGTTCTTC. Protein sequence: CASSRRLAVYNEQFF.

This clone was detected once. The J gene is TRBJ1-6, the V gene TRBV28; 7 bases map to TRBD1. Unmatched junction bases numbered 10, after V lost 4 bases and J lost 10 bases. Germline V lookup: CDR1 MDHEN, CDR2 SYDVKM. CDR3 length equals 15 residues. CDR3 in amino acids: CASSSSGTDSSPLHF. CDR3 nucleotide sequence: TGTGCCAGCAGTTCTTCCGGGACAGACTCCTCACCCCTCCACTTT.

The CDR3 DNA reads as TGTGCCAGCAGTGGATCCTACAGCGTAGCCTACGAGCAGTACTTC. This gives the protein CASSGSYSVAYEQYF. The chain uses TRBV25-1 and TRBJ2-7, with D unclear. Germline CDR1 MGHDK, CDR2 SYGVNS. This CDR3 comprises 15 residues. The V and J ends lost 4 bases and 2 bases respectively, with 15 bases between them.

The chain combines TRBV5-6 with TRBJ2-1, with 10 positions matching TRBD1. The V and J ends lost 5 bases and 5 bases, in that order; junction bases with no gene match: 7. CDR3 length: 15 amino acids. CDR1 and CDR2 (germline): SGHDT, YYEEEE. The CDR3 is CASRSGTGDHNEQFF. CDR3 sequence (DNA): TGTGCCAGCAGGTCCGGGACAGGGGACCACAATGAGCAGTTCTTC.